These 17 T cell receptor beta chains were sequenced from one sample in a study of Ad26.COV2.S vaccination and SARS-CoV-2 variants. Method: immunoSEQ multiplex PCR; TCRdb's copy keeps in-frame clones and lacks some. The data hold 250,000 or so clones, with roughly 89% observed a single time. Regarding treatment: some 19 received Ad26.COV2.S at low or high dose, single or two shots; 5 received placebo; per-sample allocation not given. The study sampled participants on day 63 after the first vaccine or placebo injection. Sample: peripheral blood, taken in a trial of Ad26.COV2.S vaccine versus placebo. The source of these receptors is a person between 18 and 65 years old who received the Ad26.COV2.S COVID-19 vaccine or a placebo.

The rearrangement joins TRBV27 to TRBJ1-2; D is undetermined. V shed 0 bases and J shed 4 bases, with 15 bases lying between them. The length of the CDR3 is 16 residues. The germline gives CDR1 MNHEY, CDR2 SMNVEV (reference sequence). CDR3 in amino acids: CASSLSERAWVYGYTF. The CDR3 coding sequence is TGTGCCAGCAGTTTATCGGAGAGGGCCTGGGTCTATGGCTACACCTTC.

A word on this clone: Other DNA sequences within the sample encode an identical CDR3. CDR3 residues: CASSLGGAQETQYF. The CDR3 bases are TGTGCCAGCAGCTTGGGGGGGGCCCAAGAGACCCAGTACTTC. The rearrangement links TRBV5-8 to TRBJ2-5; the D call may be TRBD1 or TRBD2 (6 bases each). Germline CDR1 and CDR2: SGHTS and YDEGEE. The length of the CDR3 is 14 residues. V was trimmed by 0 bases and J by 1 base, leaving 7 bases between them.

The chain uses TRBV19 and TRBJ2-3; D tentatively fits TRBD1 or TRBD2 (5 bases each). The CDR3 is 14 amino acids. V lost 5 bases and J lost 2, with 11 bases in between. Germline assignment: CDR1 LNHDA and CDR2 SQIVND (reference sequence). DNA of the CDR3: TGTGCCAGTAGTGGTGGGGGAAACACAGATACGCAGTATTTT. Residues: CASSGGGNTDTQYF.

The chain uses TRBV5-6 and TRBJ1-5; TRBD1 is a possible D gene (6 bases). V was cut by 3 bases and J by 3 bases, with 13 bases left in between. This CDR3 is 15 amino acids long. CDR1 is SGHDT and CDR2 is YYEEEE in the germline V gene. Written as DNA, the CDR3 is TGTGCCAGCAGCTCGGCGGGGGGGCTCAATCAGCCCCAGCATTTT. Translated: CASSSAGGLNQPQHF. Full variable domain (rest looked up from reference TRBV5-6 and TRBJ1-5): DAGVTQSPTHLIKTRGQQVTLRCSPKSGHDTVSWYQQALGQGPQFIFQYYEEEERQRGNFPDRFSGHQFPNYSSELNVNALLLGDSALYLCASSSAGGLNQPQHFGDGTRLSIL.

V is TRBV4-3 and J is TRBJ2-5; D is ambiguous. V was trimmed by 2 bases and J by 5 bases, leaving 12 bases between them. From germline, CDR1 is LGHNA and CDR2 YSLEER. The CDR3 has 14 amino acids. The CDR3 DNA is TGCGCCAGCAGCCAACAGACAATGTCGGAGACCCAGTACTTC. Its protein product is CASSQQTMSETQYF.

The rearrangement uses TRBV7-2 and TRBJ2-7, with 9 positions matching TRBD1. The V and J ends lost 5 bases and 6 bases, in that order; junction bases with no gene match: 11. CDR1 and CDR2 from the germline V gene are SGHTA and FQGNSA. CDR3 length: 15 amino acids. The CDR3 nucleotides read TGTGCCAGCAGCCCGTGGACAGGGGTAAAGGGCGAGCAGTACTTC. It encodes CASSPWTGVKGEQYF.

The rearrangement uses TRBV5-6 and TRBJ2-1; possible D gene TRBD2, 6 bases. Trimming removed 3 bases at V and 5 bases at J, with 18 bases between. The germline V gene has CDR1 SGHDT and CDR2 YYEEEE. CDR3 size: 16 residues. The CDR3 is CASSSMGLSLDNEQFF. In DNA form, the CDR3 reads TGTGCCAGCAGCTCGATGGGACTCAGCCTCGACAATGAGCAGTTCTTC.

This rearrangement joins TRBV19 to TRBJ1-1, with D uncertain. The CDR3 extends over 15 amino acids. CDR1 LNHDA and CDR2 SQIVND come from the germline V gene (reference sequence). V was trimmed by 2 bases and J by 1 base, leaving 11 bases between them. As DNA, the CDR3 is TGTGCCAGTAGTATAAGGGCCAGGTGGAACACTGAAGCTTTCTTT. Its translation: CASSIRARWNTEAFF.

V and J are TRBV19 and TRBJ2-3, with 7 bases that match TRBD1. After removal of 11 bases from V and 3 bases from J, the junction contained 8 bases not matched to a gene. The length of the CDR3 is 13 residues. CDR1 LNHDA and CDR2 SQIVND come from the germline V gene (reference sequence). DNA for the CDR3: TGTGCCGTCAAACAGGGGCCTACAGATACGCAGTATTTT. It specifies CAVKQGPTDTQYF.

This rearrangement joins TRBV9 to TRBJ2-5; 10 bases align to TRBD2. J lost 2 bases, V lost 2 bases, and 3 bases had no gene match. There are 15 residues in the CDR3. Germline values: CDR1 SGDLS, CDR2 YYNGEE. The CDR3 spells CASSVLAGVQETQYF. CDR3 in DNA: TGTGCCAGCAGCGTTCTAGCGGGGGTACAAGAGACCCAGTACTTC.

This clone occurred a few times. This chain links TRBV3-1 (or the pseudogene TRBV3-2) with TRBJ2-1; D remains ambiguous. Germline loops: CDR1 LGHDT, CDR2 YNNKEL (reference sequence). Trimming shortened V by 1 base and J by 1 base, and 8 bases separated the two germline ends. This CDR3 is built from 15 residues. This CDR3 reads CASSQAFPSYNEQFF. The CDR3, as DNA: TGTGCCAGCAGCCAAGCCTTCCCATCCTACAATGAGCAGTTCTTC.

The rearrangement joins TRBV6-5 to TRBJ1-6; D is undetermined. CDR3 size: 14 residues. V lost 6 bases and J 8 bases, leaving 14 bases between the germline ends. Per the germline V gene, CDR1 is MNHEY and CDR2 is SVGAGI. CDR3 loop: CASSGRGGDSPLHF. The CDR3 DNA follows: TGTGCCAGCAGCGGACGGGGTGGGGATTCACCCCTCCACTTT.

The chain carries TRBV4-3 and TRBJ1-2, with TRBD1 identical over 9 bases. Trimming took 4 bases from V and 5 from J; bases not matched to a gene: 8. The CDR3 spans 15 residues. Germline CDR1 is LGHNA and CDR2 is YSLEER. In DNA form, the CDR3 reads TGCGCCAGCAGCCGAGGACAGGGGCCCCCGTATGGCTACACCTTC. It translates to CASSRGQGPPYGYTF.

The V and J genes are TRBV29-1 and TRBJ2-2; the D gene is possibly TRBD2 (6 bases). The CDR3 runs to 15 residues. Trimming cost V 1 base and J 0 bases, with 9 bases left between them. CDR1 is SQVTM and CDR2 is ANQGSEA in the germline V gene. CDR3 DNA: TGCAGCGTTGAAGGACGGGGGACGAACACCGGGGAGCTGTTTTTT. The encoded protein is CSVEGRGTNTGELFF.

This clone has a handful of counts. This chain uses TRBV6-1 with TRBJ1-1; D is perhaps TRBD1 (5 bases). Trimming cost V 3 bases and J 1 base, with 6 bases left between them. The germline CDR1 and CDR2 sequences are MNHNS and SASEGT. CDR3 size: 13 residues. The CDR3 region is CASSDTGNTEAFF. In DNA, the CDR3 is TGTGCCAGCAGTGATACAGGGAACACTGAAGCTTTCTTT.

V is TRBV19 and J is TRBJ1-1; D is perhaps TRBD1 (5 bases). Looked up from germline, CDR1 is LNHDA and CDR2 is SQIVND (reference sequence). Trimming left V 3 bases short and J 0 bases short, with 14 bases between. The CDR3 is made up of 16 amino acids. The chain's CDR3 is CASSITGPRMNTEAFF. CDR3 bases: TGTGCCAGTAGTATTACAGGTCCCCGAATGAACACTGAAGCTTTCTTT.

This clone was recorded a few times. This chain's CDR3 is CASSLGGASGPLTF. DNA of the CDR3: TGCGCCAGCAGCCTCGGGGGGGCCAGTGGGCCACTGACTTTC. The rearrangement uses TRBV5-1 and TRBJ2-6, with TRBD2 matching over 8 bases. V shed 4 bases, J shed 16 bases, and the junction held 13 bases outside the gene matches. Germline V CDR1 and CDR2: SGHRS, YFSETQ. The CDR3 runs 14 residues.